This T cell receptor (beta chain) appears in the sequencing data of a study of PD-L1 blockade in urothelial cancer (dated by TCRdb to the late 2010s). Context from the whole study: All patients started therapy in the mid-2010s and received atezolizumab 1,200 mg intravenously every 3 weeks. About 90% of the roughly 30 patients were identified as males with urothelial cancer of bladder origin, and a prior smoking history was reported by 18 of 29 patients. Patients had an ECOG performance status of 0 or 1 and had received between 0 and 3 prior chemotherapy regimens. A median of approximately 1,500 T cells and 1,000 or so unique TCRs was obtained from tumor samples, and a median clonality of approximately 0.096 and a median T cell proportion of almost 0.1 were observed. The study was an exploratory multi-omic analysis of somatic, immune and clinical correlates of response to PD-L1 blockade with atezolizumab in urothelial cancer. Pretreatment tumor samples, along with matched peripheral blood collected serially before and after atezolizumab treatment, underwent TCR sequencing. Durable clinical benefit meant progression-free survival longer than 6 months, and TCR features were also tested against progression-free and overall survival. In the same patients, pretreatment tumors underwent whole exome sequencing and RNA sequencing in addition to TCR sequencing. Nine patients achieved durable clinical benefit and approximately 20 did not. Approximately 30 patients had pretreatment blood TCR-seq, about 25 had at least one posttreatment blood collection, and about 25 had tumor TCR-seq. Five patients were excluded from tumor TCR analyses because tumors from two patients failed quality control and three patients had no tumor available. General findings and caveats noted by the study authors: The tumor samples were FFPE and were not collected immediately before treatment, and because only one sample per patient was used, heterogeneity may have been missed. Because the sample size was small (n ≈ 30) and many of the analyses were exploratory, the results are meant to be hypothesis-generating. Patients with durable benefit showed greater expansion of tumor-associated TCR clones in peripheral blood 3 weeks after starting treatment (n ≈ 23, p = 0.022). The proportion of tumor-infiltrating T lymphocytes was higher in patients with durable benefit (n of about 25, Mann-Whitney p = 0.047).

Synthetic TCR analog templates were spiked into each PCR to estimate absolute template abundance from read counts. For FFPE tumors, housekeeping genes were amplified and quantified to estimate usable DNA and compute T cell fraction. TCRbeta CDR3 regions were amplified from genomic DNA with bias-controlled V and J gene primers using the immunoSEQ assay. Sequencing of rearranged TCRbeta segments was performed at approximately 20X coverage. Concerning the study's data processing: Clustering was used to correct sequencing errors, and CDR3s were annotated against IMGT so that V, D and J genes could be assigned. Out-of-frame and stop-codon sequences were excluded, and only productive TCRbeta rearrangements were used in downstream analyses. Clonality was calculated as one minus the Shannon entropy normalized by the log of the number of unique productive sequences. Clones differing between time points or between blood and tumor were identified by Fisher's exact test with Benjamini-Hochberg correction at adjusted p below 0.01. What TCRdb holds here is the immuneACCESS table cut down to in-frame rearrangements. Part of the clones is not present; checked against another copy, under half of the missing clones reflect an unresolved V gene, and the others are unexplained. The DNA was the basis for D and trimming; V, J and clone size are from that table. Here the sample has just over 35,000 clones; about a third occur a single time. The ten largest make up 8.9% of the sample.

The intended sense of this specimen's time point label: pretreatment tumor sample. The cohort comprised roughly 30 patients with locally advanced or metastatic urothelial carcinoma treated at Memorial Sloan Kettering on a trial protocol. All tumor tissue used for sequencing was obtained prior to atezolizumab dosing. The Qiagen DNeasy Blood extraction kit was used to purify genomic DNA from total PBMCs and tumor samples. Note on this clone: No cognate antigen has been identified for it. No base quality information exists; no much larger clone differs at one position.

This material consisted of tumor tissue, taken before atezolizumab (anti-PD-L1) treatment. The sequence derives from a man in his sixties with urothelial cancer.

The CDR3 is CASSQIIASGKNEQFF. The bases read TGTGCCAGCAGCCAAATCATCGCTAGCGGGAAAAATGAGCAGTTCTTC. The rearranged segments are TRBV14 and TRBJ2-1; 9 middle bases align to TRBD2. V and J are trimmed by 2 bases and 7 bases, and the gene matches miss 9 bases of the junction. The cysteine opens and the phenylalanine closes a CDR3 of 16 amino acids. The only DNA kept is the CDR3, 48 bases in frame from the first base. For CDR1 and CDR2, the germline V gene lists SGHDN and FVKESK.